The 8 T cell receptor beta chains listed next were all sequenced from one sample in a study of shared clonotypes between healthy human individuals (dated by TCRdb to 2020 to 2022). The library was prepared using the immunoSEQ multiplex PCR assay. As stored in TCRdb, this immuneACCESS dataset retains in-frame rearrangements with V and J assigned. A fraction of the clones does not appear; measured against another copy, unresolved V genes explain less than half of the discrepancy, and the remainder lacks a known reason. Recorded for this sample are 2 million to 2.5 million clones; around 95% of them occurred a single time. About 0.13% of the sample lies in the top ten. The source material was naive CD4+ T cells sorted from blood. The cell subset or site tag for this specimen amounts to: CD45RA+ positively selected. Source of these receptors: a man aged 18 to 29 in good health.

The chain couples TRBV5-5 to TRBJ2-7; either TRBD1 or TRBD2 may fit D (6 bases each). In germline, CDR1 is SGHKS, CDR2 YYEKEE (reference sequence). Trimming removed 3 bases at V and 7 bases at J, with 11 bases between. The CDR3 runs to 12 residues. The CDR3 DNA is TGTGCCAGCAGCTCACAGGGACTTGAGCAGTACTTC. It yields the protein CASSSQGLEQYF.

This rearrangement joins TRBV6-7 to TRBJ1-3, with D hard to call. TRBV6-7 is filed as an ORF, its function uncertain. V lost 5 bases to trimming and J lost 0 bases, with 17 bases between them. The CDR3 has 17 residues. The CDR3 nucleotides read TGTGCCAGCAGTCCTAAGACGGCTCCCTGCTCTGGAAACACCATATATTTT. Its protein is CASSPKTAPCSGNTIYF.

The chain employs TRBV10-3 and TRBJ2-5, with 16 bases identical to TRBD2. V shed 6 bases, J shed 7 bases, and the junction held 11 bases outside the gene matches. Germline CDR1 reads ENHRY; CDR2 reads SYGVKD. This CDR3 has 17 residues. In nucleotides, the CDR3 is TGTGCCATCAGGAGGGGACTAGCGGGAGGGCCCTCTCCGACCCAGTACTTC. Protein product: CAIRRGLAGGPSPTQYF.

The V and J genes are TRBV7-2 and TRBJ2-3, with D possibly matching TRBD2 (5 bases). The CDR3 has 14 residues. The ends were cut back, 0 bases at V and 7 bases at J, with 11 bases in the middle. Germline CDR1 and CDR2: SGHTA and FQGNSA. The CDR3 protein is CASSLAGASYTQYF. CDR3 DNA: TGTGCCAGCAGCTTAGCGGGAGCGTCTTATACGCAGTATTTT.

CDR3: CASSSNLQGGNTEAFF. CDR3 coding DNA: TGCGCCAGCAGCTCCAACCTACAGGGGGGGAACACTGAAGCTTTCTTT. V gene TRBV5-1 combines with J gene TRBJ1-1; 8 bases match TRBD1. There are 16 residues in the CDR3. Trimming took 3 bases from V and 1 from J; bases not matched to a gene: 8. CDR1 and CDR2 (germline): SGHRS, YFSETQ.

The chain has TRBV5-4 and TRBJ2-3; D may be TRBD2 (5 bases). The length of the CDR3 is 13 residues. Germline-derived CDR1 and CDR2 are SGHNT and YYREEE (reference sequence). The V end was cut by 3 bases, the J end by 3 bases, with 8 bases between. CDR3 sequence (DNA): TGTGCCAGCAGCTCCCAGCGGACAGATACGCAGTATTTT. Protein product: CASSSQRTDTQYF. The variable domain in full, completed from reference TRBV5-4 and TRBJ2-3, reads ETGVTQSPTHLIKTRGQQVTLRCSSQSGHNTVSWYQQALGQGPQFIFQYYREEENGRGNFPPRFSGLQFPNYSSELNVNALELDDSALYLCASSSQRTDTQYFGPGTRLTVL.

This chain links TRBV7-9 with TRBJ2-7; D is undetermined. The CDR3 is made up of 14 amino acids. The V gene's germline CDR1 is SEHNR and CDR2 FQNEAQ (reference sequence). Trimming removed 5 bases from V and 1 base from J, with 12 bases in between. The CDR3 nucleotides are TGTGCCAGCAGCCCCCGGCCGGGTTCCTACGAGCAGTACTTC. The encoded protein is CASSPRPGSYEQYF.

The V and J genes are TRBV5-1 and TRBJ2-1, with TRBD1 matching 8 bases. V dropped 1 base and J dropped 4; count of bases not matched to a gene: 4. CDR3 length: 15 amino acids. Germline-derived CDR1 and CDR2 are SGHRS and YFSETQ. The CDR3 DNA sequence: TGCGCCAGCAGCTTGTTGGGACAGGTATACAATGAGCAGTTCTTC. It codes for CASSLLGQVYNEQFF.